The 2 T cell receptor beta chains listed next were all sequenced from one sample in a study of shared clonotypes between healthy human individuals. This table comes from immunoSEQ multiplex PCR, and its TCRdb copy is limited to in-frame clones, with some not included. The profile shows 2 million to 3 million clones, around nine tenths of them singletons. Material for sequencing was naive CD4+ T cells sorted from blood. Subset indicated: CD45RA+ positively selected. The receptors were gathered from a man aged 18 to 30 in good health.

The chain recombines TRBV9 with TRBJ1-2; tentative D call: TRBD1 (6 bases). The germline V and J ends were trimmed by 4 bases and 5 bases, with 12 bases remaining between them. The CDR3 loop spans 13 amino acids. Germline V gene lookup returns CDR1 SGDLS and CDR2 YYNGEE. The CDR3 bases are TGTGCCAGCAGCCCCGGGACAACTTATGGCTACACCTTC. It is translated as CASSPGTTYGYTF.

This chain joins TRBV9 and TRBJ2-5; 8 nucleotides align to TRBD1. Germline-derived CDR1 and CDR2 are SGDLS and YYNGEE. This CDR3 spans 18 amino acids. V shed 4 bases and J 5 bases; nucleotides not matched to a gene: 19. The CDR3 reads CASSPPLGWTGQEETQYF. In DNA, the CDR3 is TGTGCCAGCAGCCCCCCCCTAGGGTGGACAGGGCAGGAGGAGACCCAGTACTTC. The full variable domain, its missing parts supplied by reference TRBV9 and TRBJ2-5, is DSGVTQTPKHLITATGQRVTLRCSPRSGDLSVYWYQQSLDQGLQFLIQYYNGEERAKGNILERFSAQQFPDLHSELNLSSLELGDSALYFCASSPPLGWTGQEETQYFGPGTRLLVL.